This TCR beta chain was identified in a study of blood T cell repertoires in COVID-19 (TCRdb year 2020). Notes on the research overall: Samples covering the acute and convalescent phases of COVID-19 were provided by collaborators in the United States, Italy and Spain. The repertoires were released in a freely available public database intended as a resource for research on the immune response to SARS-CoV-2. Sample metadata almost always included a de-identified subject ID, COVID-19 status, age in years and sex. Where available, HLA class I and class II types were obtained from metadata supplied by the sample provider rather than from assay-based typing. Deeply sampled blood TCRbeta repertoires from subjects exposed to, actively infected with, or recovered from COVID-19 were included in the dataset. The samples were drawn from two sources: the first 160 participants of the ongoing ImmuneRACE study, and about 1,300 subjects contributed by 6 global collaborators. The material from the prospective study consisted of cDNA or gDNA derived from T cells, B-cell-depleted T cells, or PBMCs.

From a lookup of the germline V gene, CDR1 and CDR2 are KGHSH and LQKENI. Including the terminal cysteine and phenylalanine, the CDR3 comprises 13 residues. Only CDR3 DNA is held: 39 bases, read in frame from base 1. V lost 5 bases and J lost 2 bases; the stretch between them is 7 bases long. Study-level results and caveats: Clinical and demographic metadata were provided uncurated, with the amount varying by source and participant.

Participants in the prospective study were enrolled through a virtual design, were aged about 18 to 100 years, and lived in some 24 United States geographic areas. To assign participants to cohorts, the prospective study relied on clinical history that participants themselves reported in a screening survey and a study questionnaire. Mobile phlebotomists in the prospective study collected whole blood, serum and a nasopharyngeal or oropharyngeal swab from every participant. Over an approximately 2-month period, participants in the prospective study had the option of providing additional blood draws and questionnaires. Blood samples from the prospective study were shipped frozen or at room temperature prior to DNA extraction. Concerning this clone itself: The specificity of this receptor is unknown. Nothing much larger sits one base from this clone, and base qualities are not available.

TCRbeta CDR3 regions were amplified from genomic DNA by means of the immunoSEQ Assay, a bias-controlled multiplex PCR. In the original analysis: The number of nucleated cells in each sample was estimated by amplification of reference gene primers within the assay. Sequence reads were collapsed and filtered to measure the absolute abundance of every unique TCRbeta CDR3 rearrangement. For each sample, productive Simpson clonality was calculated as the square root of Simpson's diversity index over productive rearrangements. The immuneACCESS repertoire file appears here via TCRdb, limited to in-frame rearrangements. These files lack a portion of the clones; in checked studies, under half of the deficit traces to unresolved V genes, and the cause of the others is not known. The D gene and trimming were derived from the DNA, and the V and J assignments and clone size from that table. The sample table contains around 220,000 clones; only one count was recorded for around 90% of them. The top ten constitute over 6% of the sample.

Recombination joined TRBV18 with TRBJ1-5, with the D gene not clear enough to name. The sequence came from a woman younger than 45 with acute COVID-19. Sequencing was performed on PBMCs or T cells enriched from blood (not recorded which). The CDR3 region reads CASSSLGNQPQHF. The bases read TGTGCCAGCTCATCTCTTGGCAATCAGCCCCAGCATTTT.